A selection of T cell receptor beta chains follows, all from one sample in a study of T cells in lung cancer brain metastases. Assay: immunoSEQ multiplex PCR; the TCRdb copy retains only in-frame clones and omits some. The sample consists of almost 3,000 clones, about 85% of them appearing once. The sequencing input was tumor tissue from the primary lung tumor. All receptors come from a woman aged 55-70 years with non-small cell lung cancer. The CDR3 runs from the conserved cysteine through the conserved F or W. The size entry is marked missing in some rows and otherwise reads once, few, many or a size class.

TRBJ2-1,TRBV19,few,CASSFDRGLGKQFF
TRBJ1-3,TRBV18,-,CASSPRQNSGNTIYF
TRBJ1-2,TRBV18,-,CASSPYATGEGYTF
TRBJ2-1,TRBV9,-,CASSVDGTLGANEQFF
TRBJ1-1,TRBV18,once,CASSPSGWAEAFF
TRBJ1-1,TRBV11-2,-,CASSRGLNTEAFF
TRBJ2-5,TRBV5-1,-,CASSLTGLEETQYF
TRBJ2-1,TRBV5-1,-,CASSEGNPVSNEQFF
TRBJ1-1,TRBV9,-,CASSVTPGGNTEAFF
TRBJ1-1,TRBV21-1,-,CASSKKRQGVGTEAFF
TRBJ2-1,TRBV7-9,-,CASSPTYNEQFF
TRBJ1-5,TRBV18,few,CASATRVGDNQPQHF
TRBJ2-5,TRBV2,-,CASSATGAPGHF
TRBJ2-1,TRBV5-5,-,CTSSPRVVSYNEQFF
TRBJ1-6,TRBV5-4,-,CASSLGGFASYNSPLHF
TRBJ2-2,TRBV9,-,CASSLEGATEELFF
TRBJ2-3,TRBV14,-,CASSQGRQGLPLVTDTQYF
TRBJ2-7,TRBV5-1,few,CASSRDWLRYEQYF
TRBJ2-7,TRBV6-4,-,CASSDLGTVRWAPLNEQYF
TRBJ1-5,TRBV2,-,CASSVGRGNQPQHF
TRBJ1-2,TRBV19,-,CASSPRQGASNYGYTF
TRBJ2-7,TRBV6-1,once,CASSPIAGDVFEQYF
TRBJ2-7,TRBV4-1,-,CASSQRDSDLSYEQYF
TRBJ2-7,TRBV19,-,CASNVRASYEQYF
TRBJ1-2,TRBV11-1,-,CASSLGLDYGYTF
TRBJ2-5,TRBV6-1,-,CASSATGAQETQYF
TRBJ2-5,TRBV5-1,-,CASSLDSGQGSETQYF
TRBJ2-2,TRBV7-6,-,CASSQISGRGTGELFF
TRBJ2-7,TRBV27,-,CASTHFGGSGNSYEQYF
TRBJ1-1,TRBV10-3,-,CAISESRDPGQGRYNTEAFF
TRBJ1-1,TRBV9,-,CASSVRREAEAFF
TRBJ1-2,TRBV5-8,-,CASSAGDGYTF
TRBJ2-5,TRBV4-3,-,CASSLSPGQGETQYF
TRBJ1-1,TRBV11-2,-,CASSKTGNTEAFF
TRBJ1-1,TRBV6-5,-,CASRSRGRTNTEAFF
TRBJ2-7,TRBV27,-,CASSWGGTNEQYF
TRBJ1-5,TRBV2,few,CATTRTGNSNQPQHF
TRBJ1-6,TRBV7-2,-,CASSRLGVSLHF
TRBJ2-7,TRBV7-2,-,CASTTGGGRTYEQYF
TRBJ1-1,TRBV10-1,-,CASSENVGVGEAFF